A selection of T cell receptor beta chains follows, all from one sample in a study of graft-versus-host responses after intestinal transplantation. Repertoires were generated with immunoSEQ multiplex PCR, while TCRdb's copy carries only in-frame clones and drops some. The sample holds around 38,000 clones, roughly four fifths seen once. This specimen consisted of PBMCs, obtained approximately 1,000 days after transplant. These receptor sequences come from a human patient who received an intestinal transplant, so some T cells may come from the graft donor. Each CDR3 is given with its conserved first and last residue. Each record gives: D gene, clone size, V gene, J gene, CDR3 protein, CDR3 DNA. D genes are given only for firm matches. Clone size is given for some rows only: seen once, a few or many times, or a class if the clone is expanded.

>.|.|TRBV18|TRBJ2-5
CASSTKGGETQYF
TGTGCCAGCTCCACAAAAGGTGGGGAGACCCAGTACTTC
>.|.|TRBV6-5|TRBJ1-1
CASSYSGFGTEAFF
TGTGCCAGCAGTTACTCAGGGTTCGGCACTGAAGCTTTCTTT
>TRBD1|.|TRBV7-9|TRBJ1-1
CASSLGTANTEAFF
TGTGCCAGCAGCTTGGGGACAGCGAACACTGAAGCTTTCTTT
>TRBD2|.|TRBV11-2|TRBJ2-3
CASSLGLAGRTDTQYF
TGTGCCAGCAGCTTAGGGCTAGCGGGGCGCACAGATACGCAGTATTTT
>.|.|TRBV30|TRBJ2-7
CAWSLSGPYEQYF
TGTGCCTGGAGTCTTAGCGGACCCTACGAGCAGTACTTC
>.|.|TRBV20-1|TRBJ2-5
CRCEDQETQYF
TGCAGATGTGAGGATCAAGAGACCCAGTACTTC
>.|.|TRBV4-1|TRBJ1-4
CASSQDPTDSVFGLFF
TGCGCCAGCAGCCAAGATCCGACTGACTCTGTGTTTGGACTGTTTTTT
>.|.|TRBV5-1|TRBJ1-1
CASSFRSGNTEAFF
TGCGCCAGCAGCTTCCGGTCGGGGAACACTGAAGCTTTCTTT
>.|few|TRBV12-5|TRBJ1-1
CASGLVTGIGGEAFF
TGTGCTAGTGGTTTGGTAACAGGTATCGGGGGTGAAGCTTTCTTT
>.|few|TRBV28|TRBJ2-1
CASSFDRPQSVSYNEQFF
TGTGCCAGCAGTTTTGACAGACCGCAGTCTGTCTCCTACAATGAGCAGTTCTTC
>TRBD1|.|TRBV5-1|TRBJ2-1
CASSLLTTGTGSLNEQFF
TGCGCCAGCAGCTTATTAACAACCGGGACAGGGTCACTAAATGAGCAGTTCTTC
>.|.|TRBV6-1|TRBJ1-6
CASQPDYNSPLHF
TGTGCCAGCCAGCCAGACTATAATTCACCCCTCCACTTT
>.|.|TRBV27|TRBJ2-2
CASLLSASNTGELFF
TGTGCCAGCCTACTCTCGGCGTCGAACACCGGGGAGCTGTTTTTT
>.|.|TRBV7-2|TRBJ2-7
CASSPGDRRYEQYF
TGTGCCAGCAGCCCCGGCGACAGAAGATACGAGCAGTACTTC
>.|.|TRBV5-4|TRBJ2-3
CASSLVGATSTDTQYF
TGTGCCAGCAGCTTGGTGGGCGCCACTAGCACAGATACGCAGTATTTT
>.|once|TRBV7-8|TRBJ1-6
CASSPVAGRNSPLHF
TGTGCCAGCAGCCCAGTAGCAGGGAGGAATTCACCCCTCCACTTT
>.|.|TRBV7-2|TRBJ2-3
CASSLDRSTDTQYF
TGTGCCAGCAGCCTTGACCGTAGCACAGATACGCAGTATTTT
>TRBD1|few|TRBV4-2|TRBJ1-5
CASSEGQVGRPQHF
TGTGCCAGCAGTGAGGGACAGGTTGGGCGGCCCCAGCATTTT
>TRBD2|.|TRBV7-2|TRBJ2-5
CASSPMGGLSKETQYF
TGTGCCAGCAGCCCGATGGGGGGACTATCCAAAGAGACCCAGTACTTC
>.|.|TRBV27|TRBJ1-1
CASRPLGRTEAFF
TGTGCCAGCAGGCCACTCGGAAGAACGGAAGCTTTCTTT
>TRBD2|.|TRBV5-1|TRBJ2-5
CASSLGQRGAQETQYF
TGCGCCAGCAGCTTGGGGCAGCGGGGGGCACAAGAGACCCAGTACTTC
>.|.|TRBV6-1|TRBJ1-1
CASGWEVGTEAFF
TGTGCCAGCGGCTGGGAGGTAGGTACTGAAGCTTTCTTT
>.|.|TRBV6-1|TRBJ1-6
CASSSTGSPLHF
TGTGCCAGCAGTAGTACAGGTTCACCCCTCCACTTT
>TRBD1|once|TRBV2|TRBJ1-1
CASSRTGGRNTEAFF
TGTGCCAGCAGTCGCACAGGGGGAAGGAACACTGAAGCTTTCTTT
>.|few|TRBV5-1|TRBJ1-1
CASSLESNTEAFF
TGCGCCAGCAGCTTGGAATCAAACACTGAAGCTTTCTTT
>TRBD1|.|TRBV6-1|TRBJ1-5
CASSEGTGGQPQHF
TGTGCCAGCAGTGAAGGGACAGGGGGCCAGCCCCAGCATTTT
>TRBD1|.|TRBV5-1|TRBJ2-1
CASSPGQGQSYNEQFF
TGCGCCAGCAGTCCCGGACAGGGTCAATCCTACAATGAGCAGTTCTTC
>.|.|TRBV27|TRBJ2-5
CASSLQRASQETQYF
TGTGCCAGCAGTTTACAGCGGGCCAGCCAAGAGACCCAGTACTTC
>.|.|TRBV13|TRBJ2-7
CASSPTRGEQYF
TGTGCCAGCAGCCCTACTAGAGGGGAGCAGTACTTC
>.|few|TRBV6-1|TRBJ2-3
CASSDLAGRSDTQYF
TGTGCCAGCAGTGATTTGGCAGGGAGGTCAGATACGCAGTATTTT
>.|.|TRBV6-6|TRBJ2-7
CASKGRQASYEQYF
TGTGCCAGCAAAGGTAGGCAGGCCTCCTACGAGCAGTACTTC
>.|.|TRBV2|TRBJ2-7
CASSESDYEQYF
TGTGCCAGCAGTGAAAGCGACTACGAGCAGTACTTC
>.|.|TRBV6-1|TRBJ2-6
CASSAISGANVLTF
TGTGCCAGCAGTGCAATCTCTGGGGCCAACGTCCTGACTTTC
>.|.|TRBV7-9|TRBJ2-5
CASSLMRWDQETQYF
TGTGCCAGCAGCTTAATGAGGTGGGACCAAGAGACCCAGTACTTC
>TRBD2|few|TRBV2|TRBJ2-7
CASSYSLAGGFNEQYF
TGTGCCAGCTCCTACTCTCTAGCGGGAGGGTTCAACGAGCAGTACTTC
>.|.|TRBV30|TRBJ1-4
CAWSFSRTENEKLFF
TGTGCCTGGAGTTTCTCCCGGACTGAAAATGAAAAACTGTTTTTT
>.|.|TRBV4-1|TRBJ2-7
CASSSPYEQYF
TGTGCCAGCAGCTCTCCCTACGAGCAGTACTTC
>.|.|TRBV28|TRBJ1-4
CASRRQSEKLFF
TGTGCCAGCAGGCGCCAGTCCGAAAAACTGTTTTTT
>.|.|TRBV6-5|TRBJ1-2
CASTKGGVYGYTF
TGTGCCAGCACCAAGGGGGGGGTCTATGGCTACACCTTC
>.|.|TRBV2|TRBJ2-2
CASSALYTGELFF
TGTGCCAGCAGTGCTCTTTATACCGGGGAGCTGTTTTTT
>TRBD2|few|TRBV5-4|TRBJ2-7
CASSLGSGVTYEQYF
TGTGCCAGCAGCTTGGGTAGCGGGGTTACCTACGAGCAGTACTTC
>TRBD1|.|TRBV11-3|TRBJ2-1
CASSHRGQGDEQFF
TGTGCCAGCAGCCACCGGGGACAGGGTGATGAGCAGTTCTTC
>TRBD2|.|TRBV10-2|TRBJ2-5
CASSEGAGGRETQYF
TGCGCCAGCAGCGAGGGGGCGGGAGGGCGAGAGACCCAGTACTTC
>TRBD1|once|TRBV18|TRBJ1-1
CASSERRTGMNTEAFF
TGTGCCAGCTCCGAGAGGAGGACAGGCATGAACACTGAAGCTTTCTTT
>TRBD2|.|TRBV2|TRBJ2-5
CASRGLAGGKTQYF
TGTGCCAGCAGGGGACTAGCGGGAGGGAAGACCCAGTACTTC
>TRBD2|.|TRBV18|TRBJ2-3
CASSRGTSGRSGTDTQYF
TGTGCCAGCTCACGCGGGACTAGCGGGAGATCGGGCACAGATACGCAGTATTTT
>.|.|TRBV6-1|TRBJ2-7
CASAWGSNYEQYF
TGTGCCAGCGCATGGGGCAGCAATTACGAGCAGTACTTC
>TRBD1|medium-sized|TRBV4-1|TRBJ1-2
CASSRGDRILPGYGYTF
TGCGCCAGCAGCCGTGGGGACAGGATCCTACCCGGATATGGCTACACCTTC
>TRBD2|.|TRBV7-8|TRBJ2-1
CASSVGTSGINEQFF
TGTGCCAGCAGCGTCGGGACTAGCGGGATCAATGAGCAGTTCTTC
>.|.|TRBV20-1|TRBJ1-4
CSATPGEKLFF
TGCAGTGCAACCCCCGGAGAAAAACTGTTTTTT
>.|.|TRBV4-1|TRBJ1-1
CASSQLQDTEAFF
TGCGCCAGCAGCCAACTCCAGGACACTGAAGCTTTCTTT
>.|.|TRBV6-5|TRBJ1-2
CASKGPAYGYTF
TGTGCCAGCAAGGGGCCAGCTTATGGCTACACCTTC
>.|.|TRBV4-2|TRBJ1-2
CASSTPGTGMPGYTF
TGTGCCAGCAGCACCCCCGGGACCGGGATGCCTGGCTACACCTTC
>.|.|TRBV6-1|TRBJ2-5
CASSPGKTQYF
TGTGCCAGCAGTCCGGGAAAGACCCAGTACTTC
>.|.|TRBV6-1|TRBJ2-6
CASSVLSGANVLTF
TGTGCCAGCAGTGTTCTCTCTGGGGCCAACGTCCTGACTTTC
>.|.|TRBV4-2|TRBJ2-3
CASSLPSEPTDTQYF
TGTGCCAGCAGCCTTCCTAGCGAACCCACAGATACGCAGTATTTT
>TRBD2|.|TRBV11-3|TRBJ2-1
CASSPNGGASGILGNEQFF
TGTGCCAGCAGCCCAAATGGGGGGGCTAGCGGGATTTTAGGGAATGAGCAGTTCTTC
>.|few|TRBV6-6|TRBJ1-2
CASLATRVNGYTF
TGTGCCAGCCTTGCTACGAGGGTAAATGGCTACACCTTC
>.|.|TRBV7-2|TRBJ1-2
CASSFGVNYGYTF
TGTGCCAGCAGCTTCGGGGTTAACTATGGCTACACCTTC